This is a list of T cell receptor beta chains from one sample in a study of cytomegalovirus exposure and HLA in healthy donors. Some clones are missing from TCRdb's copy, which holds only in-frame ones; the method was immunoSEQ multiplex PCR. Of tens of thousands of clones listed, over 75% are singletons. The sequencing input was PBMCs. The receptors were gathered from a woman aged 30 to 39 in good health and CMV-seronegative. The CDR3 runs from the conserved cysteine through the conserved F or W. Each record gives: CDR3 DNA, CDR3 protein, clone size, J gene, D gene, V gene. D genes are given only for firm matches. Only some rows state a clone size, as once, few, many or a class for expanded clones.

CDR3 DNA: TGTGCCAGCCGTCCGGGGGAGGGCTACGAGCAGTACTTC
CDR3 protein: CASRPGEGYEQYF
clone size: NA
J gene: TRBJ2-7
D gene: TRBD2
V gene: TRBV6-1

CDR3 DNA: TGTGCCAGCTCACCCTTGGGCTCCCCTCAAGCAACTAATGAAAAACTGTTTTTT
CDR3 protein: CASSPLGSPQATNEKLFF
clone size: NA
J gene: TRBJ1-4
D gene: NA
V gene: TRBV18

CDR3 DNA: TGCGCCAGCAGGGACAGACAAGAGACCCAGTACTTC
CDR3 protein: CASRDRQETQYF
clone size: NA
J gene: TRBJ2-5
D gene: NA
V gene: TRBV10-2

CDR3 DNA: TGTGCCAGCAGTTCCCCCTCGGACAGGGGAAACACTGAAGCTTTCTTT
CDR3 protein: CASSSPSDRGNTEAFF
clone size: NA
J gene: TRBJ1-1
D gene: TRBD1
V gene: TRBV27

CDR3 DNA: TGCAGTGCTATAGACGATGAGCAGTTCTTC
CDR3 protein: CSAIDDEQFF
clone size: NA
J gene: TRBJ2-1
D gene: NA
V gene: TRBV20-1

CDR3 DNA: TGTGCCAGCAGCCCACAGCTCAGCGGGTTCTACAATGAGCAGTTCTTC
CDR3 protein: CASSPQLSGFYNEQFF
clone size: NA
J gene: TRBJ2-1
D gene: NA
V gene: TRBV11-2

CDR3 DNA: TGCGCCAGCTCCACGATAGGGGGAGGGACTGAAGCTTTCTTT
CDR3 protein: CASSTIGGGTEAFF
clone size: NA
J gene: TRBJ1-1
D gene: NA
V gene: TRBV5-1

CDR3 DNA: TGCGCCAGCAGCCAAGACAGGGGTAGCGCCGGGGAGCTGTTTTTT
CDR3 protein: CASSQDRGSAGELFF
clone size: NA
J gene: TRBJ2-2
D gene: NA
V gene: TRBV4-1

CDR3 DNA: TGTGCCAGCAGTTTAGGGACTAGCGGGTACGAGCAGTACTTC
CDR3 protein: CASSLGTSGYEQYF
clone size: NA
J gene: TRBJ2-7
D gene: TRBD2
V gene: TRBV27

CDR3 DNA: TGTGCCAGCAGCTTCCGTGGACAGGGTAACTATGGCTACACCTTC
CDR3 protein: CASSFRGQGNYGYTF
clone size: few
J gene: TRBJ1-2
D gene: TRBD1
V gene: TRBV5-5

CDR3 DNA: TGTGCCAGCAGCTTAGAGGGGGGGACTGAAGCTTTCTTT
CDR3 protein: CASSLEGGTEAFF
clone size: NA
J gene: TRBJ1-1
D gene: NA
V gene: TRBV7-3

CDR3 DNA: TGTGCCTGGAGTGCCAGAAATGAAAAACTGTTTTTT
CDR3 protein: CAWSARNEKLFF
clone size: NA
J gene: TRBJ1-4
D gene: NA
V gene: TRBV30

CDR3 DNA: TGTGCCAGCAGCGTAGAGCCGAACACCGGGGAGCTGTTTTTT
CDR3 protein: CASSVEPNTGELFF
clone size: NA
J gene: TRBJ2-2
D gene: NA
V gene: TRBV9

CDR3 DNA: TGCGCCAGCAGCCCTGGAGGGCACACTGAAGCTTTCTTT
CDR3 protein: CASSPGGHTEAFF
clone size: NA
J gene: TRBJ1-1
D gene: NA
V gene: TRBV4-1

CDR3 DNA: TGTGCTAGTGGTTTGGACAGGGTAATCACAGATACGCAGTATTTT
CDR3 protein: CASGLDRVITDTQYF
clone size: NA
J gene: TRBJ2-3
D gene: NA
V gene: TRBV12-5

CDR3 DNA: TGTGCCAGCAGCAGGGACAGGGGGGGTTACTCTGAGCAGTTCTTC
CDR3 protein: CASSRDRGGYSEQFF
clone size: NA
J gene: TRBJ2-1
D gene: TRBD1
V gene: TRBV5-6

CDR3 DNA: TGTGCCAGCAGCTTAGTGGCCGAGCAGTACTTC
CDR3 protein: CASSLVAEQYF
clone size: once
J gene: TRBJ2-7
D gene: NA
V gene: TRBV11-2

CDR3 DNA: TGTGCCAGCAGCGTAGCTACAGGGTACAATGAGCAGTTCTTC
CDR3 protein: CASSVATGYNEQFF
clone size: NA
J gene: TRBJ2-1
D gene: NA
V gene: TRBV9

CDR3 DNA: TGTGCCAGCAGAGACGCCCCCGTAGCGCCCCAGCATTTT
CDR3 protein: CASRDAPVAPQHF
clone size: NA
J gene: TRBJ1-5
D gene: NA
V gene: TRBV27

CDR3 DNA: TGTGCCAGTAGCTTCACAGGGTTCGAGCAGTACTTC
CDR3 protein: CASSFTGFEQYF
clone size: NA
J gene: TRBJ2-7
D gene: NA
V gene: TRBV19

CDR3 DNA: TGTGCCAGCAGCCACGGACTGGCCGGCTCCTACAATGAGCAGTTCTTC
CDR3 protein: CASSHGLAGSYNEQFF
clone size: once
J gene: TRBJ2-1
D gene: NA
V gene: TRBV7-3

CDR3 DNA: TGCGCCAGCAGCCACCGGGACAAAAGTAACTACGAGCAGTACTTC
CDR3 protein: CASSHRDKSNYEQYF
clone size: NA
J gene: TRBJ2-7
D gene: NA
V gene: TRBV5-1

CDR3 DNA: TGTGCCAGCACCCCCCTCCTCGGCACAGATACGCAGTATTTT
CDR3 protein: CASTPLLGTDTQYF
clone size: NA
J gene: TRBJ2-3
D gene: NA
V gene: TRBV27

CDR3 DNA: TGTGCCAGCAGCCTCGGGACTAGCGATGAGCAGTTCTTC
CDR3 protein: CASSLGTSDEQFF
clone size: NA
J gene: TRBJ2-1
D gene: TRBD2
V gene: TRBV5-6

CDR3 DNA: TGTGCCAGCAGTTTACCAACTAGCGGGTTGGATACGCAGTATTTT
CDR3 protein: CASSLPTSGLDTQYF
clone size: NA
J gene: TRBJ2-3
D gene: TRBD2
V gene: TRBV28

CDR3 DNA: TGCGCCAGCAGTCAAGGCCAGGGGATGAACACTGAAGCTTTCTTT
CDR3 protein: CASSQGQGMNTEAFF
clone size: NA
J gene: TRBJ1-1
D gene: NA
V gene: TRBV11-3

CDR3 DNA: TGTGCCAGCAGTTTATGGGGACTACGGGGTCACAATGAGCAGTTCTTC
CDR3 protein: CASSLWGLRGHNEQFF
clone size: NA
J gene: TRBJ2-1
D gene: TRBD2
V gene: TRBV27

CDR3 DNA: TGTGCCAGCAGGCTACAGGGGAAGGGCACTGAAGCTTTCTTT
CDR3 protein: CASRLQGKGTEAFF
clone size: NA
J gene: TRBJ1-1
D gene: TRBD1
V gene: TRBV2

CDR3 DNA: TGTGCCAGCAGCATAGACAGCACCTACGAGCAGTACTTC
CDR3 protein: CASSIDSTYEQYF
clone size: NA
J gene: TRBJ2-7
D gene: NA
V gene: TRBV6-5

CDR3 DNA: TGTGCCAGCAGCATTGGGACAGCGAACACCGGGGAGCTGTTTTTT
CDR3 protein: CASSIGTANTGELFF
clone size: NA
J gene: TRBJ2-2
D gene: TRBD1
V gene: TRBV11-2

CDR3 DNA: TGTGCCAGCAACCAGGGGTCCTACTACTCTGGGGCCAACGTCCTGACTTTC
CDR3 protein: CASNQGSYYSGANVLTF
clone size: NA
J gene: TRBJ2-6
D gene: NA
V gene: TRBV28

CDR3 DNA: TGCGCCAGCAGCCTGGACTGGAACAATGAGCAGTTCTTC
CDR3 protein: CASSLDWNNEQFF
clone size: NA
J gene: TRBJ2-1
D gene: NA
V gene: TRBV4-1

CDR3 DNA: TGTGCCATCCCTGGGGGGACAGGGGGGACCTATGGCTACACCTTC
CDR3 protein: CAIPGGTGGTYGYTF
clone size: NA
J gene: TRBJ1-2
D gene: TRBD1
V gene: TRBV7-2

CDR3 DNA: TGTGCCAGCAGCCCCTGGACTAGCGGCTACGAGCAGTACTTC
CDR3 protein: CASSPWTSGYEQYF
clone size: few
J gene: TRBJ2-7
D gene: TRBD2
V gene: TRBV5-4

CDR3 DNA: TGTGCCAGCAGCTTAACACAGGATACCGCTGAAGCTTTCTTT
CDR3 protein: CASSLTQDTAEAFF
clone size: NA
J gene: TRBJ1-1
D gene: NA
V gene: TRBV7-9

CDR3 DNA: TGTGCCAGCAGTTACTCAGGAGGGACTCCTGAAGCTTTCTTT
CDR3 protein: CASSYSGGTPEAFF
clone size: few
J gene: TRBJ1-1
D gene: NA
V gene: TRBV6-6

CDR3 DNA: TGTGCCAGCAGCCAAGGAGCGGAGTTCCATGAGCAGTTCTTC
CDR3 protein: CASSQGAEFHEQFF
clone size: NA
J gene: TRBJ2-1
D gene: NA
V gene: TRBV9

CDR3 DNA: TGCGCCAGCAGCGGACGTGGGACTAGCGGGGGAGATACGCAGTATTTT
CDR3 protein: CASSGRGTSGGDTQYF
clone size: few
J gene: TRBJ2-3
D gene: TRBD2
V gene: TRBV5-1

CDR3 DNA: TGTGCCAGCAGTTTCGGAACTAGCGGGAGTTTATACAATGAGCAGTTCTTC
CDR3 protein: CASSFGTSGSLYNEQFF
clone size: NA
J gene: TRBJ2-1
D gene: TRBD2
V gene: TRBV27